Listed below are T cell receptor beta chains from one sample, sequenced in a study of blood T cells in healthy people across ages. Via MiXCR, TCRdb re-called the 5' RACE reads, giving one row per CDR3 protein. The sample consists of about 800,000 distinct CDR3 sequences, about 25% of them appearing once. In addition, the sample was reused for a study of T cells of mothers and their children.

Sequenced material: blood. These receptors were collected from a boy between 10 and 17 years old in good health. Both conserved end residues are part of each CDR3. The order of the fields is clone size, J gene, V gene, D gene, CDR3 DNA, CDR3 protein. A D gene is named only where the DNA matches it firmly. Clone size is given for some rows only: seen once, a few or many times, or a class if the clone is expanded.

>-|TRBJ2-7|TRBV4-1|-
TGCGCCAGCAGCCAAGGGTCGGCCCACAACCGGTACGAGCAGTACTTC
CASSQGSAHNRYEQYF
>-|TRBJ2-1|TRBV20-1|TRBD2
TGCAGTGCCCCGAGCGGGGGAAGATACAATGAGCAGTTCTTC
CSAPSGGRYNEQFF
>few|TRBJ2-5|TRBV4-2|-
TGTGCCAGCAGCCAAGAGGTGGGGGCGGTTGGGACCCAGTACTTC
CASSQEVGAVGTQYF
>-|TRBJ1-5|TRBV3-1|-
TGTGCCAGCAGCCAAGGGGGGGTAAGCAATCAGCCCCAGCATTTT
CASSQGGVSNQPQHF
>-|TRBJ2-7|TRBV6-2/TRBV6-3|-
TGTGCCAGCAGTTACTCATCCCGACATGGTGGGACCTACGAGCAGTACTTC
CASSYSSRHGGTYEQYF
>few|TRBJ2-5|TRBV12-3/TRBV12-4|-
TGTGCCAGCACCATTGGCGGAGAGACCCAGTACTTC
CASTIGGETQYF
>-|TRBJ2-7|TRBV11-2|-
TGTGCCAGCAGAGCATGGGCTCCTCCATACGAGCAGTACTTC
CASRAWAPPYEQYF
>few|TRBJ2-1|TRBV7-6|-
TGTGCCAGCAGCTCACAGACGGATGAGCAGTTCTTC
CASSSQTDEQFF
>few|TRBJ1-4|TRBV6-1|-
TGTGCCAGCAGTGAACTCGGGGGGCTGAATGAAAAACTGTTTTTT
CASSELGGLNEKLFF
>few|TRBJ1-2|TRBV5-5|TRBD1
TGTGCCAGCAGCCCCCGGGACAGGGCTCTTGGCTACACCTTC
CASSPRDRALGYTF
>-|TRBJ1-5|TRBV30|-
TGTGCCTGGAGTGCCGAGGAACATCAGCCCCAGCATTTT
CAWSAEEHQPQHF
>few|TRBJ2-7|TRBV15|-
TGTGCCACCAGCAGGAATGTTGGGACACCCTACGAGCAGTACTTC
CATSRNVGTPYEQYF
>-|TRBJ1-1|TRBV7-9|-
TGTGCCAGCAGCTTAGAAGGATTCCTCACTGAAGCTTTCTTT
CASSLEGFLTEAFF
>few|TRBJ2-7|TRBV28|-
TGTGCCAGCAGTCGCCTTGCGGCTAGCTGGCACGAGCAGTACTTC
CASSRLAASWHEQYF
>few|TRBJ2-7|TRBV20-1|-
TGCAGTGCTAGGTCACTAGCCAGGAGCTCCTACGAGCAGTACTTC
CSARSLARSSYEQYF
>-|TRBJ2-7|TRBV20-1|TRBD2
TGCAGTGCTAGAGACATCCTTGGCCGTAGCGGGACGGCCTCTTCGACGAGTCTCTCCTACGAGCAGTACTTC
CSARDILGRSGTASSTSLSYEQYF
>once|TRBJ1-2|TRBV3-1|-
TGTGCCAGCAGCCAAGGCCCAGCGGCGGGCGGCTATACCTTC
CASSQGPAAGGYTF
>-|TRBJ2-3|TRBV6-5|TRBD2
TGTGCCAGCAGTTACGAATCGGGGACTAGCGGGGGACCCAGAAGCACAGATACGCAGTATTTT
CASSYESGTSGGPRSTDTQYF
>-|TRBJ2-7|TRBV29-1|TRBD1
TGCAGCGTTGAAGACTGGTCCCCTGACAGGGGGACCTACGAGCAGTACTTC
CSVEDWSPDRGTYEQYF
>-|TRBJ2-5|TRBV5-1|TRBD2
TGCGCCAGCAGCGGGGCCGGGACTAGCGGGATGAAGTACCAAGAGACCCAGTACTTC
CASSGAGTSGMKYQETQYF
>many|TRBJ2-1|TRBV14|TRBD2
TGTGCCAGCAGCCAATTACTAGCGGGGGCCCTCGGAGATGAGCAGTTCTTC
CASSQLLAGALGDEQFF
>-|TRBJ1-1|TRBV27|-
TGTGCCAGCAGGCAGGGGACGAACACTGAAGCTTTCTTT
CASRQGTNTEAFF
>few|TRBJ2-4|TRBV28|-
TGTGCCAGCAGTCCCATAAGAGAGGCTTTTTTCAGCAAAAACATTCAGCACTTC
CASSPIREAFFSKNIQHF
>few|TRBJ2-4|TRBV7-3|TRBD2
TGTGCCAGCAGCTTAGTCGGGGGGGCAACCAAAAACATTCAGTACTTC
CASSLVGGATKNIQYF
>-|TRBJ2-5|TRBV5-4|TRBD2
TGTGCCAGCAGCTCTAGGACTAGCGCTTTCCAAGAGACCCAGTACTTC
CASSSRTSAFQETQYF
>-|TRBJ1-4|TRBV5-1|-
TGCGCCAGCAGCCCCCCGCACGAAGACAGGAATGAAAAACTGTTTTTT
CASSPPHEDRNEKLFF
>few|TRBJ1-2|TRBV2|-
TGTGCCAGCAGTCGGGCCCTCTATGGCTACACCTTC
CASSRALYGYTF
>few|TRBJ2-1|TRBV5-1|-
TGCGCCAGCAGCTTGGTAGCTAGCGATGCCTACAATGAGCAGTTCTTC
CASSLVASDAYNEQFF
>-|TRBJ2-3|TRBV28|-
TGTGCCAGCAGTCCCCTAGCGACCAGCACAGATACGCAGTATTTT
CASSPLATSTDTQYF
>-|TRBJ1-2|TRBV3-1|-
TGTGCCAGCAGCGGGCCTGGGGGGTTAGCTAACTATGGCTACACCTTC
CASSGPGGLANYGYTF
>few|TRBJ2-1|TRBV7-2|-
TGTGCCAGCAGCCCCCGGTCTGGCGGCTACAATGAGCAGTTCTTC
CASSPRSGGYNEQFF
>few|TRBJ2-3|TRBV28|TRBD2
TGTGCCAGCAGAACACCGGGGAGGGCGGATACGCAGTATTTT
CASRTPGRADTQYF
>-|TRBJ2-7|TRBV27|-
TGTGCCAGCAGTCCTCTCTCGGGGGCAACCTACGAGCAGTACTTC
CASSPLSGATYEQYF
>few|TRBJ2-7|TRBV5-1|TRBD1
TGCGCCGGCTCCCTTGATCTTCGGACAGGGGACTACGAGCAGTACTTC
CAGSLDLRTGDYEQYF
>-|TRBJ2-5|TRBV15|TRBD2
TGTGCCACCAGCAGAGCCCTAGCGGGGGTGGAGACCCAGTACTTC
CATSRALAGVETQYF
>-|TRBJ1-2|TRBV6-6|TRBD1
TGTGCCAGCAGTTACTCCGGGGACAGGGCAATCTATGGCTACACCTTC
CASSYSGDRAIYGYTF
>-|TRBJ2-1|TRBV18|-
TGTGCCAGCTCACACCGGGACACGTCGAAACATGAGCAGTTCTTC
CASSHRDTSKHEQFF
>-|TRBJ1-4|TRBV6-5|-
-
CASSFGQGAVFEKPFF
>-|TRBJ2-7|TRBV12-3/TRBV12-4|TRBD2
TGTGCCAGCGGTTCGGGACTAGCGGCTTCCTACGAGCAGTACTTC
CASGSGLAASYEQYF
>many|TRBJ1-2|TRBV6-1|-
TGTGCCAGCAGTGAAGAAGGGCCTTCCTATGGCTACACCTTC
CASSEEGPSYGYTF
>-|TRBJ2-2|TRBV27|TRBD2
TGTGCCAGCAGTTTGCGGGAGAGCACCGGGGAGCTGTTTTTT
CASSLRESTGELFF